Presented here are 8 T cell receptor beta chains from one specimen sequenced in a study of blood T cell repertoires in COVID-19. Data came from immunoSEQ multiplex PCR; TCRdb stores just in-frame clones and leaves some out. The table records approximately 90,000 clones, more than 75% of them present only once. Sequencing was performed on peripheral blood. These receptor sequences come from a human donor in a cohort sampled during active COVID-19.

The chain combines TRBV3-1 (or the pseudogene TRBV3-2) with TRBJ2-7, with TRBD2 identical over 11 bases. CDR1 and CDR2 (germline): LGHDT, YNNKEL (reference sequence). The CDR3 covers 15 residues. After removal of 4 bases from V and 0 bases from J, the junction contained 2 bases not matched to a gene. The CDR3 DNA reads TGTGCCAGCAGCCTTCTAGCGGGGGGCTCCTACGAGCAGTACTTC. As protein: CASSLLAGGSYEQYF.

CDR3: CASSSSYSNGYTF. The CDR3 DNA follows: TGTGCCAGCAGCTCCTCCTACAGTAATGGCTACACCTTC. J is TRBJ1-2 and V is TRBV7-2; D is unresolved. The CDR3 has 13 amino acids. The germline V gene has CDR1 SGHTA and CDR2 FQGNSA. With 4 bases removed from V and 6 bases from J, the gap between germline ends came to 12 bases.

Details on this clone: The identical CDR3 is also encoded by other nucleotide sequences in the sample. The CDR3 nucleotides are TGCGCCAGCAGCTTGGGACAGGGAAATGAAAAACTGTTTTTT. Its protein product is CASSLGQGNEKLFF. This chain joins TRBV5-1 and TRBJ1-4, with 7 bases lining up with TRBD1. V gave up 0 bases and J gave up 5 bases; unmatched junction bases: 1. Germline V lookup: CDR1 SGHRS, CDR2 YFSETQ. CDR3 length: 14 amino acids.

This CDR3 reads CASSSSPGTGNTIYF. CDR3 sequence (DNA): TGTGCCAGCAGCTCAAGTCCCGGGACAGGGAACACCATATATTTT. The chain has TRBV11-2 and TRBJ1-3, with 9 positions matching TRBD1. The CDR3 length is 15 residues. The germline V gene has CDR1 SGHAT and CDR2 FQNNGV. V lost 4 bases and J lost 7; bases outside the gene matches: 8.

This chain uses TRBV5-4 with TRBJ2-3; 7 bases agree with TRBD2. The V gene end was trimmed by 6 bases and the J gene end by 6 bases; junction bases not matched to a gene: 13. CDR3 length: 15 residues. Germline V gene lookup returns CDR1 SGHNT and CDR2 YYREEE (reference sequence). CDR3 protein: CASTPIGGGGDTQYF. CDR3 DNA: TGTGCCAGCACCCCCATCGGCGGGGGAGGGGATACGCAGTATTTT.

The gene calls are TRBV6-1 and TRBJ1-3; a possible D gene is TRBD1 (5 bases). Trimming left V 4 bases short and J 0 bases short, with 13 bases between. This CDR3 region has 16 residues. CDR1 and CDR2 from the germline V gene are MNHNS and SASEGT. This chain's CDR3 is CASSGQPSSSGNTIYF. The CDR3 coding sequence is TGTGCCAGCAGTGGACAGCCGTCCTCCTCTGGAAACACCATATATTTT.

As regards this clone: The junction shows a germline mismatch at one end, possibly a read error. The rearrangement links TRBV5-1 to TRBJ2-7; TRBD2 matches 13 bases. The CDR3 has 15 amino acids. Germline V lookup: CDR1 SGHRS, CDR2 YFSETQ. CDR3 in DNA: TGCGCCAGCAGCGTTGGGACTAGCGGGGAGTACGGGCAGTACTTC. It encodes CASSVGTSGEYGQYF.

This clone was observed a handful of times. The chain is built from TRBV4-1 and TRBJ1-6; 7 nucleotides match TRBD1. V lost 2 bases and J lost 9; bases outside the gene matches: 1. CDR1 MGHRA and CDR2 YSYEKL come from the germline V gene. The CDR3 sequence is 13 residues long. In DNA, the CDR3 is TGCGCCAGCAGCCAAACAGGGGCTTCACCCCTCCACTTT. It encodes CASSQTGASPLHF.